This TCR beta chain was identified in a study of vaccination and CD4 T cells after COVID-19. Findings of the study overall: Spike mono-reactivity applied to 304 of 307 vaccine-specific clones detected in convalescent patients.

Specified treatment: approximately 9-day PBMC culture with coronavirus spike peptide pools or control peptides (ViraFEST assay). Half the medium was replaced with fresh IL-2 medium on days 3 and 7. The CDR3 runs 17 residues. As for this clonotype: Antigen: not known.

Scientists ran DNA taken from cultured CD4+ T cells through the Oncomine TCR Beta short-read assay for sequencing. TCRdb reanalysed the PCR reads using MiXCR and keeps one entry per CDR3 protein. There are thousands of distinct CDR3 sequences in the sample; 65% to 70% occur only once, and roughly 10% lies in the top ten. The specimen comprised CD4+ T cells from blood, cultured in vitro, sampled before SARS-CoV-2 vaccination. The chain uses TRBV21-1 and TRBJ1-5; TRBD1, as called in the table, went unchecked against the DNA. TRBV21-1 counts as a pseudogene. The clonotype originates from a human donor who had recovered from COVID-19. CDR3 loop: CASSKGRGQGRDQPQHF. CDR3 nucleotide sequence: TGTGCCAGCAGCAAAGGGAGGGGACAGGGCCGGGATCAGCCCCAGCATTTT.